This is a list of T cell receptor beta chains from one sample in a study of cytomegalovirus exposure and HLA in healthy donors. The method was immunoSEQ multiplex PCR; TCRdb's version includes in-frame clones alone and lacks a portion of them. The sample carries some 330,000 clones, roughly 90% recorded once. Sequencing used PBMCs. All receptors derive from a woman aged 18-29 years in good health and CMV-seronegative. The CDR3 runs from the conserved cysteine through the conserved F or W. Each record gives: CDR3 protein, CDR3 DNA, clone size, J gene, D gene, V gene. A D gene is named only where the DNA matches it firmly. The size entry is marked missing in some rows and otherwise reads once, few, many or a size class.

CDR3 protein: CASRPTQSLRYEQYF; CDR3 DNA: TGTGCCAGCAGACCCACCCAGAGTCTGCGGTACGAGCAGTACTTC; clone size: .; J gene: TRBJ2-7; D gene: .; V gene: TRBV6-6
CDR3 protein: CASSLRWVAGSYEQYF; CDR3 DNA: TGTGCCAGCAGCTTAAGATGGGTTGCGGGCTCCTACGAGCAGTACTTC; clone size: many; J gene: TRBJ2-7; D gene: .; V gene: TRBV7-8
CDR3 protein: CASSEENTENTEAFF; CDR3 DNA: TGTGCCAGCAGTGAAGAGAACACCGAGAACACTGAAGCTTTCTTT; clone size: .; J gene: TRBJ1-1; D gene: .; V gene: TRBV6-1
CDR3 protein: CASSSGVAYNEQFF; CDR3 DNA: TGTGCCAGCAGCTCAGGGGTGGCCTACAATGAGCAGTTCTTC; clone size: .; J gene: TRBJ2-1; D gene: .; V gene: TRBV7-3
CDR3 protein: CASSFGGTDTQYF; CDR3 DNA: TGCGCCAGCAGCTTTGGCGGGACAGATACGCAGTATTTT; clone size: .; J gene: TRBJ2-3; D gene: .; V gene: TRBV5-1
CDR3 protein: CASTLGGDYGYTF; CDR3 DNA: TGTGCCAGCACTCTGGGAGGAGACTATGGCTACACCTTC; clone size: few; J gene: TRBJ1-2; D gene: .; V gene: TRBV9
CDR3 protein: CSVTTNYGYTF; CDR3 DNA: TGCAGTGTCACGACAAACTATGGCTACACCTTC; clone size: .; J gene: TRBJ1-2; D gene: .; V gene: TRBV20-1
CDR3 protein: CASRSLADTQYF; CDR3 DNA: TGTGCCAGCCGTTCTTTAGCAGATACGCAGTATTTT; clone size: .; J gene: TRBJ2-3; D gene: .; V gene: TRBV11-2
CDR3 protein: CASSWQGALEETQYF; CDR3 DNA: TGCGCCAGCAGCTGGCAGGGGGCTTTGGAAGAGACCCAGTACTTC; clone size: .; J gene: TRBJ2-5; D gene: TRBD1; V gene: TRBV5-1
CDR3 protein: CASREGLADLYEQYF; CDR3 DNA: TGTGCCAGCAGGGAGGGACTAGCGGATCTCTACGAGCAGTACTTC; clone size: .; J gene: TRBJ2-7; D gene: TRBD2; V gene: TRBV6-1
CDR3 protein: CASSEWARGNEQFF; CDR3 DNA: TGTGCCAGCAGTGAGTGGGCTAGAGGGAATGAGCAGTTCTTC; clone size: .; J gene: TRBJ2-1; D gene: .; V gene: TRBV6-4
CDR3 protein: CASSSGQGSNEQYF; CDR3 DNA: TGTGCCAGCAGTTCGGGACAGGGGTCCAACGAGCAGTACTTC; clone size: .; J gene: TRBJ2-7; D gene: TRBD1; V gene: TRBV28
CDR3 protein: CASSASSGSTDTQYF; CDR3 DNA: TGTGCCAGCAGCGCATCTAGCGGGAGCACAGATACGCAGTATTTT; clone size: .; J gene: TRBJ2-3; D gene: TRBD2; V gene: TRBV9
CDR3 protein: CASSRQGYEQYF; CDR3 DNA: TGTGCCAGCAGCCGACAGGGGTACGAGCAGTACTTC; clone size: .; J gene: TRBJ2-7; D gene: TRBD1; V gene: TRBV11-2
CDR3 protein: CASSQRLLAGGPASGELFF; CDR3 DNA: TGCGCCAGCAGCCAGAGGTTACTAGCGGGAGGTCCCGCGTCCGGGGAGCTGTTTTTT; clone size: .; J gene: TRBJ2-2; D gene: TRBD2; V gene: TRBV4-1
CDR3 protein: CASSPLMGQGAYYGYTF; CDR3 DNA: TGTGCCAGCTCACCACTGATGGGACAGGGGGCCTACTATGGCTACACCTTC; clone size: .; J gene: TRBJ1-2; D gene: TRBD1; V gene: TRBV18
CDR3 protein: CSVTSGGFYEQYF; CDR3 DNA: TGCAGCGTGACTAGCGGGGGATTCTACGAGCAGTACTTC; clone size: .; J gene: TRBJ2-7; D gene: TRBD2; V gene: TRBV29-1
CDR3 protein: CASRGRQGDEAFF; CDR3 DNA: TGTGCCAGCAGGGGCAGACAGGGGGATGAAGCTTTCTTT; clone size: .; J gene: TRBJ1-1; D gene: TRBD1; V gene: TRBV27
CDR3 protein: CASRSGGAAREAFF; CDR3 DNA: TGTGCCAGCCGGTCAGGGGGCGCAGCCAGGGAAGCTTTCTTT; clone size: .; J gene: TRBJ1-1; D gene: TRBD1; V gene: TRBV6-4
CDR3 protein: CASSPYLADRGGEQFF; CDR3 DNA: TGTGCCAGCAGCCCATACTTAGCGGACAGGGGGGGTGAGCAGTTCTTC; clone size: few; J gene: TRBJ2-1; D gene: TRBD1; V gene: TRBV7-2
CDR3 protein: CASSMGQGRETQYF; CDR3 DNA: TGTGCCAGCAGTATGGGACAGGGGAGGGAGACCCAGTACTTC; clone size: .; J gene: TRBJ2-5; D gene: TRBD1; V gene: TRBV6-5
CDR3 protein: CASSLPGTANTEAFF; CDR3 DNA: TGTGCCAGCAGTTTACCCGGGACAGCAAACACTGAAGCTTTCTTT; clone size: .; J gene: TRBJ1-1; D gene: TRBD1; V gene: TRBV28
CDR3 protein: CASSGENQPQHF; CDR3 DNA: TGTGCCAGCAGCGGGGAAAATCAGCCCCAGCATTTT; clone size: .; J gene: TRBJ1-5; D gene: .; V gene: TRBV2
CDR3 protein: CASSLRTGMNTEAFF; CDR3 DNA: TGTGCCAGCTCACTTCGGACAGGGATGAACACTGAAGCTTTCTTT; clone size: .; J gene: TRBJ1-1; D gene: TRBD1; V gene: TRBV18
CDR3 protein: CASRPGQMNTEAFF; CDR3 DNA: TGTGCCAGCAGGCCGGGACAGATGAACACTGAAGCTTTCTTT; clone size: .; J gene: TRBJ1-1; D gene: TRBD1; V gene: TRBV27
CDR3 protein: CASSSAGTSYEQYF; CDR3 DNA: TGTGCCAGCAGCTCGGCCGGGACTAGCTACGAGCAGTACTTC; clone size: .; J gene: TRBJ2-7; D gene: TRBD2; V gene: TRBV5-6
CDR3 protein: CASSLSGGAAGFISTDTQYF; CDR3 DNA: TGCGCCAGCAGCTTATCAGGAGGCGCAGCGGGGTTTATTAGCACAGATACGCAGTATTTT; clone size: .; J gene: TRBJ2-3; D gene: TRBD2; V gene: TRBV5-1
CDR3 protein: CASRRQEGNQPQHF; CDR3 DNA: TGTGCCAGCCGGAGACAGGAGGGCAATCAGCCCCAGCATTTT; clone size: few; J gene: TRBJ1-5; D gene: .; V gene: TRBV6-6
CDR3 protein: CASSHMGLGEQYF; CDR3 DNA: TGTGCCAGCAGCCATATGGGGCTCGGGGAGCAGTACTTC; clone size: .; J gene: TRBJ2-7; D gene: .; V gene: TRBV14
CDR3 protein: CASTTRGRAAETQYF; CDR3 DNA: TGTGCCAGCACCACCCGTGGGAGGGCTGCAGAGACCCAGTACTTC; clone size: few; J gene: TRBJ2-5; D gene: TRBD2; V gene: TRBV5-4
CDR3 protein: CASSQTGNTEAFF; CDR3 DNA: TGTGCCAGCAGCCAAACAGGGAACACTGAAGCTTTCTTT; clone size: few; J gene: TRBJ1-1; D gene: .; V gene: TRBV11-2
CDR3 protein: CASSPTSGSGDTQYF; CDR3 DNA: TGTGCCAGCAGCCCGACTAGCGGGAGTGGCGATACGCAGTATTTT; clone size: .; J gene: TRBJ2-3; D gene: TRBD2; V gene: TRBV6-4
CDR3 protein: CATSRPPWAATNEKLFF; CDR3 DNA: TGTGCCACCAGCAGACCTCCCTGGGCTGCAACTAATGAAAAACTGTTTTTT; clone size: .; J gene: TRBJ1-4; D gene: .; V gene: TRBV15
CDR3 protein: CASSQGRGTYEQYF; CDR3 DNA: TGCGCCAGCAGCCAAGGGCGGGGTACCTACGAGCAGTACTTC; clone size: once; J gene: TRBJ2-7; D gene: .; V gene: TRBV4-3
CDR3 protein: CASSVFDLSTDTQYF; CDR3 DNA: TGTGCCAGCAGCGTATTTGACTTGAGCACAGATACGCAGTATTTT; clone size: .; J gene: TRBJ2-3; D gene: .; V gene: TRBV9
CDR3 protein: CATSDGLAGNEQFF; CDR3 DNA: TGTGCCACCAGTGACGGACTAGCGGGGAATGAGCAGTTCTTC; clone size: few; J gene: TRBJ2-1; D gene: TRBD2; V gene: TRBV15
CDR3 protein: CASSPVSGDTSYEQYF; CDR3 DNA: TGTGCCAGCTCACCAGTTAGTGGGGACACCTCCTACGAGCAGTACTTC; clone size: .; J gene: TRBJ2-7; D gene: .; V gene: TRBV18
CDR3 protein: CASSLGQTFYEQYF; CDR3 DNA: TGCGCCAGCAGCTTGGGTCAGACTTTCTACGAGCAGTACTTC; clone size: .; J gene: TRBJ2-7; D gene: .; V gene: TRBV5-1
CDR3 protein: CASSIGTGYETQYF; CDR3 DNA: TGTGCCAGTAGTATAGGGACAGGGTATGAGACCCAGTACTTC; clone size: .; J gene: TRBJ2-5; D gene: TRBD1; V gene: TRBV19
CDR3 protein: CASSLLMPQHF; CDR3 DNA: TGTGCCAGCAGCCTATTAATGCCCCAGCATTTT; clone size: .; J gene: TRBJ1-5; D gene: .; V gene: TRBV5-8
CDR3 protein: CASSPPRNRWDSYNEQFF; CDR3 DNA: TGTGCCAGCTCACCACCGAGGAACAGGTGGGACTCCTACAATGAGCAGTTCTTC; clone size: .; J gene: TRBJ2-1; D gene: .; V gene: TRBV18
CDR3 protein: CASGIRTGFTDTQYF; CDR3 DNA: TGTGCCAGCGGTATAAGGACAGGATTCACAGATACGCAGTATTTT; clone size: .; J gene: TRBJ2-3; D gene: TRBD1; V gene: TRBV7-2
CDR3 protein: CASSVDGTSGFSDTQYF; CDR3 DNA: TGTGCCAGCAGCGTAGACGGAACTAGCGGGTTTTCAGATACGCAGTATTTT; clone size: once; J gene: TRBJ2-3; D gene: TRBD2; V gene: TRBV9
CDR3 protein: CASGRELGTGELFF; CDR3 DNA: TGTGCCAGCGGACGGGAGCTGGGCACCGGGGAGCTGTTTTTT; clone size: once; J gene: TRBJ2-2; D gene: .; V gene: TRBV6-6
CDR3 protein: CASTPDGVNEKLFF; CDR3 DNA: TGTGCCAGCACCCCCGACGGGGTTAATGAAAAACTGTTTTTT; clone size: .; J gene: TRBJ1-4; D gene: .; V gene: TRBV7-9
CDR3 protein: CSAEVGEQFF; CDR3 DNA: TGCAGCGCCGAGGTCGGTGAGCAGTTCTTC; clone size: .; J gene: TRBJ2-1; D gene: .; V gene: TRBV29-1
CDR3 protein: CASSFLNPGLARSETQYF; CDR3 DNA: TGTGCCAGCAGTTTCCTCAACCCGGGACTAGCTCGTAGTGAGACCCAGTACTTC; clone size: .; J gene: TRBJ2-5; D gene: TRBD2; V gene: TRBV27
CDR3 protein: CASSPTGDGQYF; CDR3 DNA: TGTGCCAGCTCCCCCACGGGGGACGGGCAGTACTTC; clone size: once; J gene: TRBJ2-7; D gene: .; V gene: TRBV18